The 5 T cell receptor beta chains below all came from one sample that was sequenced in a study of Ad26.COV2.S vaccination and SARS-CoV-2 variants. Clones were sequenced by immunoSEQ multiplex PCR, and TCRdb holds only the in-frame ones, with some missing. The table has 300,000 to 500,000 clones, more than 85% seen once. Treatment here: 15 to 20 received Ad26.COV2.S at low or high dose, single or two shots; about five received placebo; per-sample allocation not given. Sampling occurred on day 63 after the first vaccine or placebo injection. Sequences were derived from peripheral blood, sampled in a trial of Ad26.COV2.S vaccine versus placebo. The receptor source for this set is a person between 18 and 60 years old who received the Ad26.COV2.S COVID-19 vaccine or a placebo.

The chain combines TRBV12-3 or TRBV12-4 with TRBJ1-2; D call uncertain. This CDR3 has 13 residues. The V gene lost 3 bases and the J gene lost 2 bases, with 7 bases spanning the gap. Written as DNA, the CDR3 is TGTGCCAGCAGTTTTGCGGGGAACTATGGCTACACCTTC. Protein: CASSFAGNYGYTF.

Concerning this clone itself: Other DNA sequences of this sample code for an identical CDR3. The chain recombines TRBV12-3 or TRBV12-4 with TRBJ1-3, with D hard to call. This CDR3 has 12 amino acids. V dropped 2 bases and J dropped 4 bases, with 3 bases sitting between them. CDR3 in amino acids: CASSLSGNTIYF. The CDR3 nucleotides are TGTGCCAGCAGTTTATCGGGAAACACCATATATTTT.

This clone appeared a few times. This chain links TRBV2 with TRBJ2-7, with D possibly matching TRBD1 (5 bases). In germline, CDR1 is SNHLY, CDR2 FYNNEI. V shed 0 bases and J shed 0 bases, with 9 bases lying between them. The CDR3 totals 15 residues. CDR3 loop: CASSEATVTSYEQYF. As DNA, the CDR3 is TGTGCCAGCAGTGAAGCGACAGTTACCTCCTACGAGCAGTACTTC. Complete variable domain (other parts from reference TRBV2 and TRBJ2-7): EPEVTQTPSHQVTQMGQEVILRCVPISNHLYFYWYRQILGQKVEFLVSFYNNEISEKSEIFDDQFSVERPDGSNFTLKIRSTKLEDSAMYFCASSEATVTSYEQYFGPGTRLTVT.

The CDR3 DNA reads TGTGCCAGCAGCTTGGAGCCGGGACGGACGAACACTGAAGCTTTCTTT. This sequence encodes CASSLEPGRTNTEAFF. The V gene is TRBV5-4, the J gene TRBJ1-1; tentatively, D is TRBD1 (5 bases). Trimming shortened V by 0 bases and J by 1 base, and 13 bases separated the two germline ends. Germline V lookup: CDR1 SGHNT, CDR2 YYREEE (reference sequence). CDR3 length equals 16 residues. Variable domain in full (rest from reference TRBV5-4 and TRBJ1-1): ETGVTQSPTHLIKTRGQQVTLRCSSQSGHNTVSWYQQALGQGPQFIFQYYREEENGRGNFPPRFSGLQFPNYSSELNVNALELDDSALYLCASSLEPGRTNTEAFFGQGTRLTVV.

The chain has TRBV29-1 and TRBJ1-2, with D perhaps TRBD1 (6 bases). This CDR3 has 14 amino acids. V lost 3 bases and J lost 7, with 18 bases in between. The germline CDR1 and CDR2 sequences are SQVTM and ANQGSEA. CDR3 in amino acids: CSVESSGVRVGYTF. In DNA, the CDR3 is TGCAGCGTTGAGTCGTCAGGGGTAAGGGTTGGCTACACCTTC.